Below are 17 T cell receptor beta chains sequenced from a single sample in a study of cytomegalovirus exposure and HLA in healthy donors listed by TCRdb under 2017. Library preparation was by the immunoSEQ multiplex PCR assay. TCRdb took over this immuneACCESS table, retaining in-frame rearrangements with V and J assigned. Such tables are incomplete; in checked studies, under half of the missing clones stem from an unresolved V gene, and the remainder is unexplained. The sample profile shows approximately 300,000 clones; roughly 90% of them were found once. Of the sample, 0.84% is held by the ten largest clones. Material for sequencing was PBMCs. The receptors originated from a woman aged 18-30 years in good health and CMV-seronegative.

The V and J genes are TRBV5-6 and TRBJ1-5, with unresolved D. The CDR3 runs to 13 residues. Germline V lookup: CDR1 SGHDT, CDR2 YYEEEE. The ends were cut back, 4 bases at V and 7 bases at J, with 12 bases in the middle. CDR3 coding DNA: TGTGCCAGCAGCCCCTCCACCGGGCAGCCCCAGCATTTT. Protein product: CASSPSTGQPQHF. Variable domain in full (rest from reference TRBV5-6 and TRBJ1-5): DAGVTQSPTHLIKTRGQQVTLRCSPKSGHDTVSWYQQALGQGPQFIFQYYEEEERQRGNFPDRFSGHQFPNYSSELNVNALLLGDSALYLCASSPSTGQPQHFGDGTRLSIL.

The rearrangement joins TRBV28 to TRBJ1-1; D is unresolved. The CDR3 runs to 12 residues. Germline CDR1 MDHEN, CDR2 SYDVKM. The V end lost 6 bases, the J end lost 0 bases, and 5 bases lay between the germline ends. The DNA of the CDR3 is TGTGCCAGCAGGGGCTTGAACACTGAAGCTTTCTTT. Translating it yields CASRGLNTEAFF.

A note on this clone: This same CDR3 is encoded by further DNA sequences in the sample. This chain connects TRBV5-4 to TRBJ2-7; 10 nucleotides line up with TRBD2. The V gene end was trimmed by 0 bases and the J gene end by 3 bases; junction bases not matched to a gene: 0. The CDR3 contains 14 residues. Germline CDR1 reads SGHNT; CDR2 reads YYREEE (reference sequence). This CDR3 is CASSLASGSYEQYF. The CDR3 DNA is TGTGCCAGCAGCTTGGCTAGCGGGAGCTACGAGCAGTACTTC.

The rearrangement joins TRBV4-1 to TRBJ2-4; 9 bases match TRBD2. Trimming at V came to 0 bases and at J to 5 bases, leaving 8 bases not matched to a gene. Germline V CDR1 and CDR2: MGHRA, YSYEKL. The CDR3 totals 17 residues. The CDR3 spells CASSQEPSGAGENIQYF. DNA of the CDR3: TGCGCCAGCAGCCAAGAGCCTAGCGGGGCAGGTGAAAACATTCAGTACTTC.

The table lists this clone with a few counts. This chain connects TRBV5-1 to TRBJ1-2; D is unresolved. Trimming removed 0 bases from V and 2 bases from J, with 11 bases in between. Germline loops: CDR1 SGHRS, CDR2 YFSETQ. The CDR3 sequence is 15 residues long. The chain's CDR3 is CASSLAVSSNYGYTF. The DNA for the CDR3 is TGCGCCAGCAGCTTGGCCGTCAGTTCCAACTATGGCTACACCTTC.

The V and J genes are TRBV27 and TRBJ2-7, with D perhaps TRBD1 (6 bases). V lost 6 bases and J lost 3, with 18 bases in between. CDR3 size: 15 residues. Germline loops: CDR1 MNHEY, CDR2 SMNVEV (reference sequence). The DNA for the CDR3 is TGTGCCAGCAGCCCGGTCCGGGACAAAATCTACGAGCAGTACTTC. This gives the protein CASSPVRDKIYEQYF.

The J gene is TRBJ2-3, the V gene TRBV29-1; 11 bases match TRBD1. This CDR3 region has 15 residues. J was trimmed by 5 bases and V by 3 bases; bases with no gene match: 7. Per the germline V gene, CDR1 is SQVTM and CDR2 is ANQGSEA. The CDR3 DNA reads as TGCAGCGTTGATACGCCCGGGACAGGGGGAGATACGCAGTATTTT. It specifies CSVDTPGTGGDTQYF.

The chain uses TRBV6-5 and TRBJ2-1; 8 bases agree with TRBD2. The CDR3 is 15 residues long. The ends lost 7 bases at V and 5 bases at J; junction bases unmatched: 10. Germline CDR1 is MNHEY and CDR2 is SVGAGI. The CDR3 DNA follows: TGTGCCAGCAACAGCTTTACGCGGGGGGACAATGAGCAGTTCTTC. This translates into CASNSFTRGDNEQFF.

The CDR3 DNA is TGTGCCAGCAGGACCGGGACAGGGGGAAGTGGGAATCAGCCCCAGCATTTT. It encodes CASRTGTGGSGNQPQHF. The V gene is TRBV28, the J gene TRBJ1-5; 11 bases line up with TRBD1. The CDR3 is made up of 17 amino acids. The V gene end was trimmed by 6 bases and the J gene end by 4 bases; junction bases not matched to a gene: 11. From germline, CDR1 is MDHEN and CDR2 SYDVKM. The full variable domain, completed using reference TRBV28 and TRBJ1-5, is DVKVTQSSRYLVKRTGEKVFLECVQDMDHENMFWYRQDPGLGLRLIYFSYDVKMKEKGDIPEGYSVSREKKERFSLILESASTNQTSMYLCASRTGTGGSGNQPQHFGDGTRLSIL.

This sequence joins TRBV10-3 and TRBJ2-1, with 7 positions matching TRBD2. The trim removed 4 bases at V and 2 bases at J, leaving 8 bases unmatched. From germline, CDR1 is ENHRY and CDR2 SYGVKD. This CDR3 has 16 residues. The CDR3 loop reads CAISGFGGSTYNEQFF. In DNA, the CDR3 is TGTGCCATCAGTGGGTTCGGCGGGAGCACCTACAATGAGCAGTTCTTC.

This chain joins TRBV4-1 and TRBJ1-1; TRBD1 matches at 8 bases. CDR3 length: 15 amino acids. Germline trimming cut 3 bases from V and 1 base from J; bases unmatched to any gene: 4. Germline V gene sequence: CDR1 MGHRA, CDR2 YSYEKL. CDR3 sequence reads: CASSQGQGANTEAFF. In nucleotides, the CDR3 is TGCGCCAGCAGCCAGGGTCAGGGGGCGAACACTGAAGCTTTCTTT.

V is TRBV7-2 and J is TRBJ2-3; D unresolved. This CDR3 has 15 residues. Trimming left V 1 base short and J 2 bases short, with 10 bases between. The germline gives CDR1 SGHTA, CDR2 FQGNSA. CDR3 in amino acids: CASSLVARFTDTQYF. CDR3 coding DNA: TGTGCCAGCAGCTTAGTTGCCAGATTCACAGATACGCAGTATTTT.

V gene TRBV5-1 combines with J gene TRBJ2-3, with D possibly matching TRBD2 (7 bases). The V end was cut by 2 bases, the J end by 0 bases, with 13 bases between. Germline CDR1 SGHRS, CDR2 YFSETQ. This CDR3 spans 16 amino acids. Here the CDR3 DNA reads TGCGCCAGCAGCTTAACGGGCGGGGGCAGCACAGATACGCAGTATTTT. It is translated as CASSLTGGGSTDTQYF.

As for this clone: Within the sample, other DNA sequences also encode this same CDR3. The V and J genes are TRBV2 and TRBJ2-1; TRBD1 matches at 7 bases. V gave up 6 bases and J gave up 4 bases; unmatched junction bases: 3. The CDR3 has 13 amino acids. The V gene's germline CDR1 is SNHLY and CDR2 FYNNEI. In DNA, the CDR3 is TGTGCCAGCAGCCGGGACAGTTACAATGAGCAGTTCTTC. Its translation: CASSRDSYNEQFF.

This clone was seen just once. This chain joins TRBV7-8 and TRBJ1-1; TRBD1 agrees at 7 bases. V trimming: 5 bases; J trimming: 0 bases; junction bases outside the gene matches: 6. From germline, CDR1 is SGHVS and CDR2 FQNEAQ. This CDR3 spans 15 amino acids. CDR3 bases: TGTGCCAGCAGCCTACGGGACAGCTTGAACACTGAAGCTTTCTTT. The encoded protein is CASSLRDSLNTEAFF.

The rearrangement links TRBV4-2 to TRBJ1-4; 9 nucleotides match TRBD1. V lost 0 bases to trimming and J lost 7 bases; unmatched junction nucleotides: 6. CDR3 length: 16 amino acids. Germline V gene sequence: CDR1 LGHNA, CDR2 YNFKEQ. Here the CDR3 DNA reads TGTGCCAGCAGCCAAGATAATGACAGGGGGTTTGAAAAACTGTTTTTT. The encoded protein is CASSQDNDRGFEKLFF.

This clone was counted only a few times. The chain uses TRBV19 and TRBJ2-7; 8 bases are a match to TRBD2. With V trimmed by 8 bases and J by 5 bases, 5 bases remained unmatched. The CDR3 sequence is 12 residues long. Germline CDR1 is LNHDA and CDR2 is SQIVND (reference sequence). DNA of the CDR3: TGTGCCAGTCGTAGCGGGGTCAACGAGCAGTACTTC. Translated: CASRSGVNEQYF.